The 13 T cell receptor beta chains below all came from one sample that was sequenced in a study of response to subunit inactivated influenza vaccine. TCRdb used MiXCR to reprocess the RT-PCR reads, holding one entry per CDR3 protein. The table has around 580,000 distinct CDR3 sequences, 10% to 15% seen once. Sequencing used PBMCs from blood, obtained on the day of vaccination. These receptors all come from a man aged 50 to 59 who received an inactivated influenza vaccine.

The chain uses TRBV7-2 and TRBJ2-5; maybe TRBD2 (5 bases). The CDR3 is made up of 12 amino acids. Germline CDR1 SGHTA, CDR2 FQGNSA. Trimming shortened V by 5 bases and J by 9 bases, and 13 bases separated the two germline ends. The CDR3 loop is CASSPSGVAQYF. The CDR3 DNA reads TGTGCCAGCAGCCCATCCGGGGTAGCCCAGTACTTC.

This clonotype was counted a few times. V and J are TRBV3-1 and TRBJ2-3; 9 bases match TRBD2. The CDR3 runs to 15 residues. CDR1 is LGHDT and CDR2 is YNNKEL in the germline V gene (reference sequence). The ends lost 4 bases at V and 1 base at J; junction bases unmatched: 3. The CDR3, as DNA: TGTGCCAGCAGCCGCAGGACTAGCGGCACAGATACGCAGTATTTT. As protein: CASSRRTSGTDTQYF.

The chain combines TRBV3-1 with TRBJ2-5; D gene ambiguous. Germline V CDR1 and CDR2: LGHDT, YNNKEL (reference sequence). V lost 0 bases and J 8 bases, leaving 16 bases between the germline ends. The CDR3 consists of 15 residues. The CDR3 spells CASSQDRSWPITQYF. In nucleotides, the CDR3 is TGTGCCAGCAGCCAAGACCGGTCTTGGCCCATCACCCAGTACTTC.

This chain uses TRBV28 with TRBJ1-2; the D gene is possibly TRBD1 (5 bases). V was shortened by 6 bases and J by 6 bases, with 14 bases between the two germline ends. This CDR3 comprises 13 residues. CDR1 and CDR2 (germline): MDHEN, SYDVKM. The DNA of the CDR3 is TGTGCCAGCAGACTGATTCAGGGTGATGGCTACACCTTC. The encoded protein is CASRLIQGDGYTF.

The chain is built from TRBV4-2 and TRBJ2-5, with 9 bases fitting TRBD1. The CDR3 totals 16 residues. V lost 1 base to trimming and J lost 4 bases; unmatched junction nucleotides: 7. Germline V lookup: CDR1 LGHNA, CDR2 YNFKEQ. The CDR3 region has the DNA TGTGCCAGCAGCCAAGTTACGGGACAGGGTCGAGAGACCCAGTACTTC. Encoded protein: CASSQVTGQGRETQYF.

This clonotype appeared many times. V gene TRBV20-1 combines with J gene TRBJ2-7; TRBD1 might be the D (5 bases). This CDR3 has 14 residues. Germline values: CDR1 DFQATT, CDR2 SNEGSKA (reference sequence). Trimming removed 0 bases from V and 4 bases from J, with 13 bases in between. Here the CDR3 DNA reads TGCAGTGCTAGAGATCATCAGGGCGTATACGAGCAGTACTTC. This codes for CSARDHQGVYEQYF.

The chain uses TRBV6-4 and TRBJ2-7; TRBD2 matches 9 bases. Germline values: CDR1 MRHNA, CDR2 SNTAGT. CDR3 length: 17 residues. Trimming removed 2 bases from V and 0 bases from J; junction bases left unmatched: 8. CDR3 nucleotides: TGTGCCAGCAGTGACACCCATGATAGCGGGAGCTCCTACGAGCAGTACTTC. Translating gives CASSDTHDSGSSYEQYF.

The chain joins TRBV6-4 to TRBJ2-6, with TRBD1 matching over 9 bases. CDR1 is MRHNA and CDR2 is SNTAGT in the germline V gene. V shed 5 bases, J shed 2 bases, and the junction held 13 bases outside the gene matches. The CDR3 has 19 residues. CDR3 nucleotides: TGTGCCAGCAGTCACCCAGGGACAGGGAAACTTGCTGGGGCCAACGTCCTGACTTTC. As protein: CASSHPGTGKLAGANVLTF.

A few counts support this clonotype. The chain combines TRBV14 with TRBJ2-5; D perhaps matches TRBD2 (6 bases). V was clipped by 4 bases and J by 3 bases, with 9 bases between them. This CDR3 spans 13 amino acids. In germline, CDR1 is SGHDN, CDR2 FVKESK. In DNA form, the CDR3 reads TGTGCCAGCAGCCGTGGACTAAAAGAGACCCAGTACTTC. Protein: CASSRGLKETQYF.

In its sample, this clonotype was seen a few times. The genes are TRBV30 and TRBJ2-3; D is unclear. V lost 1 base and J 0 bases, leaving 8 bases between the germline ends. CDR1 and CDR2 from the germline V gene are GTSNPN and SVGIG (reference sequence). The CDR3 sequence is 14 residues long. As DNA, the CDR3 is TGTGCCTGGAGTGCTCCTCCTAGCACAGATACGCAGTATTTT. Translated: CAWSAPPSTDTQYF. The full variable domain, its missing parts supplied by reference TRBV30 and TRBJ2-3, is SQTIHQWPATLVQPVGSPLSLECTVEGTSNPNLYWYRQAAGRGLQLLFYSVGIGQISSEVPQNLSASRPQDRQFILSSKKLLLSDSGFYLCAWSAPPSTDTQYFGPGTRLTVL.

The V gene is TRBV7-2, the J gene TRBJ2-2; unclear D gene. CDR1 is SGHTA, CDR2 FQGNSA, per germline. CDR3 size: 16 residues. The V and J ends lost 1 base and 1 base respectively, with 10 bases between them. The CDR3: CASSLGRPGNTGELFF. For the CDR3, the DNA is TGTGCCAGCAGCTTAGGTCGCCCAGGGAACACCGGGGAGCTGTTTTTT. Based on the CDR3 plus reference TRBV7-2 and TRBJ2-2, the full variable domain is GAGVSQSPSNKVTEKGKDVELRCDPISGHTALYWYRQSLGQGLEFLIYFQGNSAPDKSGLPSDRFSAERTGGSVSTLTIQRTQQEDSAVYLCASSLGRPGNTGELFFGEGSRLTVL.

This clonotype occurred a few times. The chain has TRBV20-1 and TRBJ2-5; D perhaps matches TRBD2 (6 bases). The CDR3 consists of 14 residues. V dropped 0 bases and J dropped 4 bases, with 12 bases sitting between them. CDR1 and CDR2 (germline): DFQATT, SNEGSKA (reference sequence). Here the CDR3 DNA reads TGCAGTGCTAGAGATCCTCGGAGGGCAGAGACCCAGTACTTC. This gives the protein CSARDPRRAETQYF.

The J gene is TRBJ2-7, the V gene TRBV20-1; D possibly corresponds to TRBD2 (5 bases). V lost 0 bases to trimming and J lost 7 bases, with 16 bases between them. This CDR3 has 14 amino acids. Germline V gives CDR1 DFQATT, CDR2 SNEGSKA (reference sequence). The CDR3 region is CSAREGGRLREQYF. CDR3 DNA sequence: TGCAGTGCTAGAGAGGGCGGAAGACTAAGAGAGCAGTACTTC.